The rows below give T cell receptor beta chains drawn from one sample of a study of CD8+ T cells in alopecia areata. Data came from immunoSEQ multiplex PCR; TCRdb stores just in-frame clones and leaves some out. The sample contains 100,000 to 150,000 clones, 58% of which appear only once. Sample: CD8+ T cells sorted from blood, taken at week 4, from a patient treated with tofacitinib. The receptors stem from a human donor with alopecia areata. Both conserved end residues are part of each CDR3.

J gene | V gene | CDR3 protein
TRBJ2-2 | TRBV29-1 | CSALTDAPNTGELFF
TRBJ1-2 | TRBV29-1 | CSAYRDGGYGYTF
TRBJ2-7 | TRBV25-1 | CASSESNRVYEQYF
TRBJ2-7 | TRBV4-3 | CASSQGAGYEQYF
TRBJ1-1 | TRBV19 | CASSIGTGLSEQAFF
TRBJ2-7 | TRBV30 | CAWSGIGGIGYEQYF
TRBJ2-7 | TRBV29-1 | CSVATTGYEQYF
TRBJ2-7 | TRBV2 | CASSETSGWGPYEQYF
TRBJ1-1 | TRBV7-8 | CASSLGTVNTEAFF
TRBJ2-5 | TRBV5-6 | CASSAHPQETQYF
TRBJ1-1 | TRBV4-1 | CASSPIRVAEAFF
TRBJ2-5 | TRBV7-9 | CASSPGTSGAETQYF
TRBJ2-2 | TRBV7-2 | CASSLLDSDTGELFF
TRBJ2-7 | TRBV6-6 | CASSPRTGGDEQYF
TRBJ1-2 | TRBV4-2 | CASSQPGQGVDYGYTF
TRBJ1-2 | TRBV4-2 | CASSQGRFRQGNYGYTF
TRBJ1-2 | TRBV30 | CAWSVPMAYGYTF
TRBJ2-7 | TRBV11-2 | CASSLGYYEQYF
TRBJ2-4 | TRBV6-5 | CASSYSNGEAKNIQYF
TRBJ2-1 | TRBV30 | CAWTRPDIYNEQFF
TRBJ2-7 | TRBV29-1 | CSVVKTGSVEQYF
TRBJ1-5 | TRBV9 | CASSVGELNQPQHF
TRBJ1-2 | TRBV30 | CAWSVDRIDYGYTF
TRBJ2-7 | TRBV15 | CATSRVEGPSYEQYF
TRBJ2-1 | TRBV29-1 | CSLEGPSGGVEQFF
TRBJ1-5 | TRBV9 | CASSVTGNQPQHF
TRBJ2-1 | TRBV19 | CASSIVGVSYNEQFF
TRBJ2-5 | TRBV30 | CAWSDPSETQYF
TRBJ2-5 | TRBV5-6 | CASSLVPAGPTQETQYF
TRBJ2-3 | TRBV18 | CASSGGVGLTTDTQYF
TRBJ1-2 | TRBV29-1 | CSGLTGDGYTF
TRBJ1-2 | TRBV6-6 | CASSQPGQDGYTF
TRBJ2-1 | TRBV28 | CASSTRGLKYNEQFF
TRBJ2-1 | TRBV15 | CATSRSHFSGGVSNEQFF
TRBJ2-5 | TRBV7-9 | CASSPSSPQETQYF
TRBJ2-7 | TRBV7-9 | CASSPGTGVEQYF
TRBJ2-7 | TRBV30 | CAWSFGDEQYF
TRBJ2-7 | TRBV13 | CASSLRTGEYEQYF
TRBJ1-5 | TRBV13 | CASSTRGSNQPQHF
TRBJ2-1 | TRBV5-1 | CASSLIGEDNEQFF
TRBJ2-3 | TRBV9 | CASEVWPTDTQYF
TRBJ1-1 | TRBV27 | CASSYRMGITEAFF
TRBJ1-5 | TRBV29-1 | CSVRTENQPQHF
TRBJ2-2 | TRBV27 | CASSLNTGELFF
TRBJ2-3 | TRBV29-1 | CSVDPMPGQGADTQYF
TRBJ1-2 | TRBV25-1 | CASSDRVYGYTF
TRBJ2-3 | TRBV6-4 | CASSEKGQSDTQYF
TRBJ2-1 | TRBV19 | CASSVAGSSYNEQFF